This note documents a single T cell receptor (beta chain) sequence. CDR1 and CDR2 from the germline V gene are SGHTA and FQGTGA. There are 17 residues in the CDR3. Trimming pared 2 bases from V and 3 bases from J, leaving 17 bases between. The sample originates from a study of CD8 T cells in Susac syndrome. The patients serving as multiple sclerosis controls were treatment-naive. They had stable or active relapsing-remitting disease and fulfilled revised McDonald criteria. Purification of the CD8+ and CD4+ T cells relied on negative isolation, and TEMRA cells underwent FACS enrichment. RNA, at about 0.45 to 1 ug, was reverse transcribed with random hexamers. Amplification of the TCR beta CDR3 was carried out by immunoSEQ multiplex PCR, which spanned a total of 54 Vbeta and 13 Jbeta segments. Each CDR3 protein is one row after TCRdb ran MiXCR on the immunoSEQ multiplex PCR reads. The data hold some 400,000 distinct CDR3 sequences, with around 83% observed a single time.

This chain joins TRBV7-3 and TRBJ2-1; D perhaps matches TRBD2 (6 bases). The sequenced sample was CD8+ T cells from PBMCs. The TCR was taken from a human donor with multiple sclerosis. CDR3 residues: CASSLAGRADDYNEQFF. In DNA, the CDR3 is TGTGCCAGCAGCTTAGCGGGACGAGCAGACGACTACAATGAGCAGTTCTTC.